Listed below are T cell receptor beta chains from one sample, sequenced in a study of shared clonotypes between healthy human individuals. Produced via immunoSEQ multiplex PCR; TCRdb's table is partial and in-frame only. Of under 2,000,000 clones in the sample, approximately 95% were seen once. What was sequenced was naive CD8+ T cells sorted from blood. The receptors here all came from a young man in good health. CDR3s include the opening cysteine and the closing phenylalanine or tryptophan. Each record gives: CDR3 length, V gene, J gene, D gene, clone size, CDR3 DNA, CDR3 protein. The D gene is left open where the match is weak. The size entry is marked missing in some rows and otherwise reads once, few, many or a size class.

15	TRBV6-5	TRBJ1-5	.	.	TGTGCCAGCAGTTACAGGCAGGGAGCGAATCAGCCCCAGCATTTT	CASSYRQGANQPQHF
15	TRBV6-6	TRBJ2-7	TRBD1	.	TGTGCCAGCAGCCTACGGGACAGGGGGGGTTACGAGCAGTACTTC	CASSLRDRGGYEQYF
15	TRBV30	TRBJ2-7	TRBD2	.	TGTGCCTGGACCCTCCCGGGACTAGCGGGTACCGAGCAGTACTTC	CAWTLPGLAGTEQYF
16	TRBV9	TRBJ2-5	.	.	TGTGCCAGCAGCGCGGGCGACTATAGCTTCGGCGAGACCCAGTACTTC	CASSAGDYSFGETQYF
15	TRBV4-1	TRBJ2-3	TRBD2	.	TGCGCCAGCAGCCCCGGGACTAGCGGGGGGTATACGCAGTATTTT	CASSPGTSGGYTQYF
16	TRBV7-9	TRBJ2-1	TRBD1	.	TGTGCCAGCAGCCCCCGGGACAGGGGGAGGGATTGGGGGCAGTTCTTC	CASSPRDRGRDWGQFF
14	TRBV4-1	TRBJ2-3	.	few	TGCGCCAGCAGCCCCAGGGAGAGCACAGATACGCAGTATTTT	CASSPRESTDTQYF
14	TRBV13	TRBJ2-7	TRBD2	.	TGTGCCAGCAGCCCCCGGGGGGGGACCTACGAGCAGTACTTC	CASSPRGGTYEQYF
13	TRBV4-1	TRBJ1-5	.	.	TGCGCCAGCAGCGGGAACTACGGTCAGCCCCAGCATTTT	CASSGNYGQPQHF
17	TRBV7-9	TRBJ2-3	.	.	TGTGCCAGCAGCTACTCCCGAGTAGGTACTAGCACAGATACGCAGTATTTT	CASSYSRVGTSTDTQYF
12	TRBV5-1	TRBJ2-7	.	.	TGCGCCAGCAGCCCCCGGGGGCACGAGCAGTACTTC	CASSPRGHEQYF
14	TRBV2	TRBJ1-1	.	.	TGTGCCAGCAGTGAAGGCTATACCGCGCGGCTGGCTTTCTTT	CASSEGYTARLAFF
15	TRBV5-6	TRBJ2-1	TRBD2	.	TGTGCCAGCAGCTCAACTAGCGGCCGTTACAATGAGCAGTTCTTC	CASSSTSGRYNEQFF
13	TRBV5-4	TRBJ1-2	.	.	TGTGCCAGCAGCTCAGGACGGGACTATGGCTACACCTTC	CASSSGRDYGYTF
16	TRBV5-6	TRBJ1-1	TRBD1	.	TGTGCCAGCAGCTTATCGACAGGGACGATGGTAGTAGAAGCTTTCTTT	CASSLSTGTMVVEAFF
12	TRBV11-2	TRBJ1-6	.	.	TGTGCCAGCAGCCCCGATAACTCACCCCTCCACTTT	CASSPDNSPLHF
14	TRBV7-9	TRBJ1-6	.	.	TGTGCCAGCAGCTGGGGGGCCCCCGGTCGGCCCCTCCACTTT	CASSWGAPGRPLHF
14	TRBV14	TRBJ2-2	.	once	TGTGCCAGCACAGTCACGGGGTCCACCGGGGAGCTGTTTTTT	CASTVTGSTGELFF
14	TRBV4-3	TRBJ1-2	.	.	TGCGCCAGCAGCCAAGGGGTGGGACCCTATGGCTACACCTTC	CASSQGVGPYGYTF
16	TRBV7-9	TRBJ1-2	.	.	TGTGCCAGCAGCTTAGCGTTGCGACAAGCTCTTAGAGGCTACACCTTC	CASSLALRQALRGYTF
15	TRBV9	TRBJ1-5	.	.	TGTGCCAGCAGCGTGGGGGGCGTCAGCAATCAGCCCCAGCATTTT	CASSVGGVSNQPQHF
19	TRBV7-8	TRBJ2-2	.	.	TGTGCCAGCAGCTTAGATTGGCCGGGCGGTAGGATGAACACCGGGGAGCTGTTTTTT	CASSLDWPGGRMNTGELFF
15	TRBV6-1	TRBJ1-2	TRBD1	.	TGTGCCAGCAGTGAAGACAGGGGAATAGGCTATGGCTACACCTTC	CASSEDRGIGYGYTF
16	TRBV2	TRBJ2-7	TRBD2	.	TGTGCCAGCACGGCTAGCGGCGGAAGGAGCTCCTACGAGCAGTACTTC	CASTASGGRSSYEQYF
15	TRBV4-1	TRBJ2-1	.	once	TGCGCCAGCAGCCAAGACAGGGATACCTACAATGAGCAGTTCTTC	CASSQDRDTYNEQFF
17	TRBV7-9	TRBJ2-3	TRBD2	.	TGTGCCAGCAGGCAGATAATAGCGGGAGCCCCCTCGGATACGCAGTATTTT	CASRQIIAGAPSDTQYF
19	TRBV7-9	TRBJ1-1	.	once	TGTGCCAGCAGCCCAGGCCCGCAGAAAGTCCCTATCATGAACACTGAAGCTTTCTTT	CASSPGPQKVPIMNTEAFF